The 18 T cell receptor beta chains in this list originate from one sample, sequenced in a study of B cell selection in AIRE deficiency. Only in-frame clones appear in the TCRdb table, and some are missing; sequencing was by immunoSEQ multiplex PCR. The table has roughly 25,000 clones, just under 97% seen once. CD4+CD127+ cells were sorted as the conventional CD4 T cells. The sequencing input was CD4+CD127+ conventional T cells sorted from PBMCs. The receptors come from a human donor in good health.

The chain uses TRBV5-1 and TRBJ2-7, with 10 bases matching TRBD2. Germline CDR1 is SGHRS and CDR2 is YFSETQ. This CDR3 spans 16 amino acids. J gave up 3 bases and V 2 bases, and 8 bases lay outside the gene matches. The CDR3, as DNA: TGCGCCAGCAGCTTTACCGGGACTAGCGTGATCTACGAGCAGTACTTC. It translates to CASSFTGTSVIYEQYF.

The rearrangement uses TRBV5-6 and TRBJ1-3; 12 positions agree with TRBD1. The germline V gene has CDR1 SGHDT and CDR2 YYEEEE. This CDR3 comprises 18 residues. V lost 4 bases, J lost 3 bases, and 11 bases stayed unmatched. CDR3 amino acids: CASSPAGTGGAGGNTIYF. CDR3 in DNA: TGTGCCAGCAGCCCGGCCGGGACAGGGGGCGCGGGTGGAAACACCATATATTTT.

The chain carries TRBV9 and TRBJ2-7; unclear D gene. The CDR3 is made up of 13 amino acids. Between the trimmed V and J ends, which lost 4 bases and 3 bases, there was a span of 11 bases. Per germline, CDR1 SGDLS and CDR2 YYNGEE. The CDR3 region is CASSPRTGYEQYF. CDR3 sequence (DNA): TGTGCCAGCAGCCCACGGACGGGCTACGAGCAGTACTTC.

The J gene is TRBJ2-7, the V gene TRBV18; tentative D call: TRBD2 (5 bases). This CDR3 comprises 13 residues. V was clipped by 5 bases and J by 2 bases, with 10 bases between them. Per germline, CDR1 KGHSH and CDR2 LQKENI. CDR3 region: CASSAPGTYEQYF. The CDR3 coding sequence is TGTGCCAGCTCAGCGCCGGGGACCTACGAGCAGTACTTC.

The rearrangement joins TRBV5-4 to TRBJ2-1; D is unresolved. V was shortened by 5 bases and J by 6 bases, with 15 bases between the two germline ends. CDR1 and CDR2 (germline): SGHNT, YYREEE (reference sequence). The CDR3 runs to 14 residues. In nucleotides, the CDR3 is TGTGCCAGCAGTCCTATTGGACGCCCCAATGAGCAGTTCTTC. Its translation is CASSPIGRPNEQFF.

The chain joins TRBV14 to TRBJ2-7; D possibly corresponds to TRBD2 (5 bases). Germline V gene sequence: CDR1 SGHDN, CDR2 FVKESK. This CDR3 spans 16 amino acids. Trimming took 3 bases from V and 6 from J, leaving 21 bases between them. The DNA for the CDR3 is TGTGCCAGCAGCCACGCTAAGAGAGGACTCCGAGGCGAGCAGTACTTC. Translated: CASSHAKRGLRGEQYF.

The genes are TRBV5-1 and TRBJ1-5; no definite D call. Germline CDR1 is SGHRS and CDR2 is YFSETQ. CDR3 size: 13 residues. V lost 0 bases and J lost 5, with 6 bases in between. CDR3 in DNA: TGCGCCAGCAGCTTGGGGATGGATCAGCCCCAGCATTTT. As protein: CASSLGMDQPQHF.

In its sample, this clone was seen once. This chain joins TRBV6-6 and TRBJ1-5, with D possibly being TRBD1 (5 bases). V was shortened by 10 bases and J by 6 bases, with 10 bases between the two germline ends. This CDR3 is built from 11 residues. Germline values: CDR1 MNHNY, CDR2 SVGAGI (reference sequence). The CDR3 loop reads CATGAAQPQHF. CDR3 bases: TGTGCCACTGGGGCGGCTCAGCCCCAGCATTTT.

The chain employs TRBV7-9 and TRBJ2-3; 13 bases agree with TRBD2. CDR1 is SEHNR, CDR2 FQNEAQ, per germline (reference sequence). After removal of 5 bases from V and 1 base from J, the junction contained 3 bases not matched to a gene. This CDR3 is 16 amino acids long. In DNA form, the CDR3 reads TGTGCCAGCAGCCGGACTAGCGGGGGCGGCACAGATACGCAGTATTTT. Translating gives CASSRTSGGGTDTQYF.

This rearrangement joins TRBV19 to TRBJ1-5; D remains ambiguous. The ends were cut back, 0 bases at V and 9 bases at J, with 6 bases in the middle. The CDR3 sequence is 12 residues long. Germline CDR1 reads LNHDA; CDR2 reads SQIVND (reference sequence). CDR3 region: CASSIDGGPQHF. The DNA of the CDR3 is TGTGCCAGTAGTATAGACGGCGGGCCCCAGCATTTT.

The chain has TRBV7-9 and TRBJ2-3; the match to TRBD1 covers 7 bases. The CDR3 consists of 13 residues. The V and J ends lost 5 bases and 4 bases, in that order; junction bases with no gene match: 3. Germline lookup yields CDR1 SEHNR and CDR2 FQNEAQ (reference sequence). The CDR3 DNA sequence: TGTGCCAGCAGCGAACAGGGGTCAGATACGCAGTATTTT. Translating it yields CASSEQGSDTQYF.

DNA for the CDR3: TGTGCCATCAGTGAATTAGCGGGGATTTTCGGGGAGCTGTTTTTT. It specifies CAISELAGIFGELFF. The V and J genes are TRBV10-3 and TRBJ2-2; 8 bases map to TRBD2. The CDR3 is 15 residues long. CDR1 is ENHRY and CDR2 is SYGVKD in the germline V gene. V lost 3 bases and J lost 7; bases outside the gene matches: 7.

V gene TRBV2 combines with J gene TRBJ2-3; D is undetermined. Per germline, CDR1 SNHLY and CDR2 FYNNEI. This CDR3 region has 16 residues. V was trimmed by 3 bases and J by 3 bases, leaving 16 bases between them. CDR3 amino acids: CASSDRVGVMTDTQYF. The CDR3 DNA is TGTGCCAGCAGTGATAGAGTCGGCGTAATGACAGATACGCAGTATTTT.

This sequence joins TRBV5-3 and TRBJ2-7; TRBD1 agrees at 9 bases. TRBV5-3 is known as an ORF, though its function is uncertain. After removal of 8 bases from V and 1 base from J, the junction contained 7 bases not matched to a gene. This CDR3 region has 14 residues. CDR3 DNA: TGTGCCAGCAGCCAACAGGGGGCTTCCTACGAGCAGTACTTC. It is translated as CASSQQGASYEQYF.

The chain is built from TRBV6-1 and TRBJ1-1; 9 bases line up with TRBD1. The CDR3 runs to 13 residues. Germline-derived CDR1 and CDR2 are MNHNS and SASEGT. Losses at the gene ends were 6 bases for V and 3 bases for J; bases not matched to a gene: 2. Here the CDR3 DNA reads TGTGCCAGCAGCTACAGGGGGCACACTGAAGCTTTCTTT. It specifies CASSYRGHTEAFF.

The CDR3 DNA reads as TGTGCCAGCAGCCAAGATGGGCAGGGTCGAACCGGGGAGCTGTTTTTT. It codes for CASSQDGQGRTGELFF. This chain joins TRBV4-2 and TRBJ2-2; D possibly corresponds to TRBD1 (5 bases). The CDR3 is 16 residues long. Per germline, CDR1 LGHNA and CDR2 YNFKEQ. V gave up 0 bases and J gave up 5 bases, with 13 bases separating them.

V is TRBV5-1 and J is TRBJ2-1; 15 nucleotides agree with TRBD2. Germline trimming cut 4 bases from V and 4 bases from J; bases unmatched to any gene: 6. The CDR3 extends over 17 amino acids. Germline lookup yields CDR1 SGHRS and CDR2 YFSETQ. The CDR3: CASSQGLAGGAYNEQFF. CDR3 bases: TGCGCCAGCAGCCAGGGACTAGCGGGAGGCGCTTACAATGAGCAGTTCTTC.

The chain combines TRBV5-1 with TRBJ1-3; tentative D call: TRBD1 (6 bases). V lost 0 bases to trimming and J lost 0 bases, with 28 bases between them. This CDR3 is 22 amino acids long. Germline V gives CDR1 SGHRS, CDR2 YFSETQ. The CDR3 sequence: CASSLVATGGAKELGSGNTIYF. The CDR3 DNA sequence: TGCGCCAGCAGCTTGGTGGCCACCGGGGGGGCGAAGGAACTGGGCTCTGGAAACACCATATATTTT.